Below, 17 T cell receptor beta chains from the same sample are listed, as sequenced in a study of blood T cell repertoires in COVID-19. Profiling relied on immunoSEQ multiplex PCR, and the TCRdb table lists in-frame clones only, not all of them. In the table there are roughly 300,000 clones, around 83% of which are singletons. Sequences were obtained from peripheral blood. Receptor source: a woman aged 45 to 65 with acute or convalescent COVID-19.

The chain employs TRBV7-9 and TRBJ2-1, with 11 nucleotides matching TRBD2. This CDR3 spans 15 amino acids. Losses at the gene ends were 6 bases for V and 3 bases for J; bases not matched to a gene: 4. Germline V lookup: CDR1 SEHNR, CDR2 FQNEAQ (reference sequence). CDR3 sequence reads: CASRSTSGSYNEQFF. Written as DNA, the CDR3 is TGTGCCAGCAGATCTACTAGCGGGAGCTACAATGAGCAGTTCTTC.

The chain couples TRBV28 to TRBJ1-6; the match to TRBD1 covers 7 bases. The CDR3 spans 13 residues. V gave up 7 bases and J gave up 7 bases; unmatched junction bases: 4. CDR1 MDHEN and CDR2 SYDVKM come from the germline V gene. In DNA form, the CDR3 reads TGTGCCAGCACGGGACAGAAAAATTCACCCCTCCACTTT. Protein: CASTGQKNSPLHF. The variable domain in full, completed from reference TRBV28 and TRBJ1-6, reads DVKVTQSSRYLVKRTGEKVFLECVQDMDHENMFWYRQDPGLGLRLIYFSYDVKMKEKGDIPEGYSVSREKKERFSLILESASTNQTSMYLCASTGQKNSPLHFGNGTRLTVT.

The chain is built from TRBV27 and TRBJ2-6, with 11 bases that match TRBD1. With V trimmed by 1 base and J by 1 base, 3 bases remained unmatched. Germline values: CDR1 MNHEY, CDR2 SMNVEV (reference sequence). The CDR3 is 18 residues long. CDR3 in amino acids: CASSLWTGGASGANVLTF. The CDR3 nucleotides are TGTGCCAGCAGTTTATGGACAGGGGGCGCTTCTGGGGCCAACGTCCTGACTTTC.

CDR3 in DNA: TGCGCCAGCAGCTTGGAAGGTGTGGGAGGCTCGGGGACCCAGTACTTC. It codes for CASSLEGVGGSGTQYF. V is TRBV5-1 and J is TRBJ2-5; tentative D call: TRBD2 (6 bases). The CDR3 is 16 amino acids. V was shortened by 0 bases and J by 7 bases, with 19 bases between the two germline ends. CDR1 is SGHRS, CDR2 YFSETQ, per germline.

V usage is TRBV7-9 and J usage is TRBJ2-3; D remains unclear. CDR1 SEHNR and CDR2 FQNEAQ come from the germline V gene (reference sequence). This CDR3 spans 13 amino acids. The V end was cut by 3 bases, the J end by 5 bases, with 9 bases between. The CDR3 here is CASSFSSRDTQYF. The CDR3 coding sequence is TGTGCCAGCAGCTTTAGCAGCCGAGATACGCAGTATTTT.

V gene TRBV5-4 combines with J gene TRBJ1-1; TRBD1 is a possible D gene (6 bases). Germline loops: CDR1 SGHNT, CDR2 YYREEE (reference sequence). V was shortened by 6 bases and J by 0 bases, with 12 bases between the two germline ends. The CDR3 is 14 residues long. The CDR3 DNA reads TGTGCCAGCAACATACAGGGAGTGAACACTGAAGCTTTCTTT. It translates to CASNIQGVNTEAFF. Filled out from reference TRBV5-4 and TRBJ1-1, the complete variable domain reads ETGVTQSPTHLIKTRGQQVTLRCSSQSGHNTVSWYQQALGQGPQFIFQYYREEENGRGNFPPRFSGLQFPNYSSELNVNALELDDSALYLCASNIQGVNTEAFFGQGTRLTVV.

The genes are TRBV11-2 and TRBJ1-4; TRBD1 agrees at 10 bases. CDR3 length equals 14 residues. Germline V lookup: CDR1 SGHAT, CDR2 FQNNGV. The ends lost 6 bases at V and 8 bases at J; junction bases unmatched: 6. For the CDR3, the DNA is TGTGCCAGCAGTCCGACAGGGGGCGAGGAAAAACTGTTTTTT. This gives the protein CASSPTGGEEKLFF.

The chain combines TRBV11-2 with TRBJ2-5; D ambiguous. The germline V and J ends were trimmed by 3 bases and 5 bases, with 4 bases remaining between them. The CDR3 totals 11 residues. Germline CDR1 and CDR2: SGHAT and FQNNGV. The CDR3 sequence: CASSFGETQYF. The CDR3 region has the DNA TGTGCCAGCAGCTTCGGGGAGACCCAGTACTTC.

The genes are TRBV2 and TRBJ2-5, with D possibly matching TRBD1 (6 bases). V was trimmed by 4 bases and J by 2 bases, leaving 11 bases between them. The CDR3 has 14 amino acids. CDR1 is SNHLY and CDR2 is FYNNEI in the germline V gene. CDR3 DNA: TGTGCCAGCAGTGCTGGGGGCGCACAAGAGACCCAGTACTTC. Its translation is CASSAGGAQETQYF.

The genes are TRBV4-3 and TRBJ2-5; 8 bases agree with TRBD2. Trimming cost V 0 bases and J 4 bases; bases outside gene matches: 7. The CDR3 consists of 16 residues. The V gene's germline CDR1 is LGHNA and CDR2 YSLEER. The CDR3 reads CASSQDLAGRGETQYF. CDR3 coding DNA: TGCGCCAGCAGCCAAGATTTAGCGGGGCGAGGAGAGACCCAGTACTTC.

The V and J genes are TRBV9 and TRBJ2-7, with TRBD1 identical over 9 bases. The CDR3 covers 14 residues. Germline assignment: CDR1 SGDLS and CDR2 YYNGEE. The V gene end was trimmed by 3 bases and the J gene end by 6 bases; junction bases not matched to a gene: 7. The CDR3 DNA reads as TGTGCCAGCAGCGCCAAGGACAGGGGACTCGAGCAGTACTTC. Encoded protein: CASSAKDRGLEQYF.

This clone came up once. The chain joins TRBV2 to TRBJ1-2; D is uncertain. The CDR3 is made up of 12 amino acids. V lost 5 bases to trimming and J lost 8 bases, with 12 bases between them. The germline gives CDR1 SNHLY, CDR2 FYNNEI. In nucleotides, the CDR3 is TGTGCCAGCAGTAACGGGCCGGGAGGCTACACCTTC. It encodes CASSNGPGGYTF.

The chain links TRBV4-3 to TRBJ2-1, with TRBD1 matching 7 bases. The CDR3 totals 14 residues. CDR1 LGHNA and CDR2 YSLEER come from the germline V gene. Losses at the gene ends were 4 bases for V and 9 bases for J; bases not matched to a gene: 9. The CDR3 loop reads CASSPQPGGTEQFF. DNA of the CDR3: TGCGCCAGCAGCCCCCAGCCAGGGGGTACTGAGCAGTTCTTC.

The chain combines TRBV24-1 with TRBJ2-2, with D perhaps TRBD2 (5 bases). The CDR3 loop spans 14 amino acids. V lost 6 bases and J 5 bases, leaving 12 bases between the germline ends. The germline CDR1 and CDR2 sequences are KGHDR and SFDVKD. CDR3 loop: CATSPSRGTGELFF. CDR3 nucleotide sequence: TGTGCCACCAGTCCTAGCCGGGGAACCGGGGAGCTGTTTTTT.

The chain uses TRBV5-1 and TRBJ2-4, with a tentative D call TRBD1 (6 bases). The CDR3 has 15 amino acids. V lost 3 bases and J lost 3, with 13 bases in between. The germline gives CDR1 SGHRS, CDR2 YFSETQ. CDR3: CASSSSGDGKNIQYF. DNA for the CDR3: TGCGCCAGCAGCTCCTCAGGGGATGGCAAAAACATTCAGTACTTC. Full variable domain (missing parts from reference TRBV5-1 and TRBJ2-4): KAGVTQTPRYLIKTRGQQVTLSCSPISGHRSVSWYQQTPGQGLQFLFEYFSETQRNKGNFPGRFSGRQFSNSRSEMNVSTLELGDSALYLCASSSSGDGKNIQYFGAGTRLSVL.

The sample holds a few counts of this clone. The CDR3 DNA is TGTGCCAGCAGCCAGGGAGGATGGGAATTAAGTGAAAAACTGTTTTTT. As protein: CASSQGGWELSEKLFF. The chain carries TRBV11-2 and TRBJ1-4; a weak D match, TRBD1 (5 bases). Germline CDR1 reads SGHAT; CDR2 reads FQNNGV. The CDR3 covers 16 residues. V was cut by 5 bases and J by 7 bases, with 20 bases left in between.

This clone has just one count. The chain couples TRBV5-4 to TRBJ1-2, with 9 nucleotides matching TRBD1. The J segment lost 2 bases and the V segment lost 0 bases, leaving 2 bases of the junction unmatched. Germline V gives CDR1 SGHNT, CDR2 YYREEE (reference sequence). CDR3 length: 15 residues. The CDR3, as DNA: TGTGCCAGCAGCTTGGGACAGGGGGAAAACTATGGCTACACCTTC. It yields the protein CASSLGQGENYGYTF.